This T cell receptor (beta chain) was captured by sequencing in a study of shared clonotypes between healthy human individuals. CD8 cells regarded as naive lacked CD45RO, were positively chosen for CCR7, and omitted terminally differentiated effector memory CD45RA+ cells. Germline V gene sequence: CDR1 MNHEY, CDR2 SMNVEV (reference sequence). This CDR3 spans 15 amino acids. V was shortened by 5 bases and J by 0 bases, with 11 bases between the two germline ends. Per the original data handling: Junction-only sequences without quality scores were provided by ImmunoSEQ, so filtering was different. TCRdb's copy holds only in-frame clones and misses some; the assay was immunoSEQ multiplex PCR. V, J and clone size were drawn from that table, and D and trimming were deduced from the DNA. The data hold roughly 550,000 clones, with nearly 97% observed a single time.

This chain links TRBV27 with TRBJ1-5; D perhaps matches TRBD1 (5 bases). The sequencing sample was made of naive CD8+ T cells sorted from blood. This sequence was found in a woman aged 30 to 39 in good health. CDR3 DNA: TGTGCCAGCAGTGGCGGGGCTTATAGCAATCAGCCCCAGCATTTT. This codes for CASSGGAYSNQPQHF.